This T cell receptor beta chain was retrieved from a study of CD8+ T cells in alopecia areata. Study at large: Patients in the study were on tofacitinib for 6 to 18 months, then off it for 6 months.

Isolated RNA was reverse transcribed into cDNA used as the sequencing template. The repertoire was sequenced with immunoSEQ multiplex PCR; TCRdb's copy has only in-frame clones and lacks some. The sample carries some 120,000 clones, approximately 57% recorded once. Indicated treatment: oral pan-JAK inhibitor, 5-10 mg twice daily. Collection of lesional scalp punch biopsies and peripheral blood was performed in alopecia areata patients. The germline V gene has CDR1 MDHEN and CDR2 SYDVKM. This CDR3 is built from 13 residues. V lost 6 bases, J lost 7 bases, and 8 bases stayed unmatched. The sequence was collected from a human donor with alopecia areata. The rearrangement links TRBV28 to TRBJ1-2, with 7 bases fitting TRBD1. The sequences come from CD4+ T cells sorted from blood, collected at week 4, from a patient treated with tofacitinib. As DNA, the CDR3 is TGTGCCAGCAGGGAACAGGGGCGAGGTGGCTACACCTTC. It specifies CASREQGRGGYTF.